This TCR beta chain was found in a study of CD8 T cells in ankylosing spondylitis. Study results and limitations: Certain motif variants had earlier appeared in reactive arthritis synovial fluid and blood.

For this clonotype: The antigen is undetermined.

Quantitative 5'-RACE was performed with molecular barcodes, and it yielded the TCR beta libraries. TCRdb analysed the 5' RACE reads with MiXCR anew, one entry per CDR3 protein. Of about 130,000 distinct CDR3 sequences in the sample, roughly 15% were seen once. The source of this sequence is a female donor with ankylosing spondylitis or in good health (not recorded which). Sequencing was performed on blood, either unsorted or a sorted T cell fraction (not recorded which).

DNA for the CDR3: TGTGCCAGTACCACAAACCTAGCGGGGACCTACAATGAGCAGTTCTTC. Protein sequence: CASTTNLAGTYNEQFF. The rearrangement links TRBV19 to TRBJ2-1; TRBD2 agrees at 9 bases. Germline loops: CDR1 LNHDA, CDR2 SQIVND (reference sequence). The CDR3 loop spans 16 amino acids. Germline trimming cut 7 bases from V and 2 bases from J; bases unmatched to any gene: 9.